Listed below are T cell receptor beta chains from one sample, sequenced in a study of blood T cells in healthy people across ages. TCRdb called the 5' RACE reads again in MiXCR, with one record for every CDR3 protein. This table has some 1,800,000 distinct CDR3 sequences, roughly two fifths appearing once. Sequenced: blood. The receptors derive from a human donor in good health. The CDR3 runs from the conserved cysteine through the conserved F or W.

V: TRBV7-3
J: TRBJ2-5
CDR3: CASSETAGGVETQYF

V: TRBV5-1
J: TRBJ2-2
CDR3: CASSLSTGGSTTTGELFF

V: TRBV4-2
J: TRBJ2-1
CDR3: CASSQEGLAGGGRNEQFF

V: TRBV7-2
J: TRBJ2-4
CDR3: CASSPQTSGGPRDIQYF

V: TRBV4-2
J: TRBJ2-7
CDR3: CASSQGRGISYEQYF

V: TRBV20-1
J: TRBJ1-2
CDR3: CSARTETGFGYTF

V: TRBV29-1
J: TRBJ2-5
CDR3: CSVEGSSDQETQYF

V: TRBV14
J: -
CDR3: CASSLTGTGNGFHEQYF

V: TRBV7-2
J: TRBJ2-4
CDR3: CASSPRGGANANIQYF

V: TRBV7-9
J: TRBJ2-3
CDR3: CASSHKGPDTQYF

V: TRBV13
J: TRBJ1-2
CDR3: CASSTTGNYGYTF

V: TRBV13
J: TRBJ1-2
CDR3: CASSQNRQGAVNGYTF

V: TRBV6-1
J: TRBJ2-7
CDR3: CAGNPGGVGEQYF

V: TRBV7-3
J: TRBJ2-7
CDR3: CASSLTGGAISEQYF

V: TRBV20-1
J: TRBJ2-7
CDR3: CSARDLAGGHVSSYEQYF

V: TRBV20-1
J: TRBJ2-3
CDR3: CSARDRAALSVDTQYF

V: TRBV2
J: TRBJ1-1
CDR3: CASSPGGPPEAFF

V: TRBV12-3/TRBV12-4
J: TRBJ1-6
CDR3: CASSFTGVDSPLHF

V: TRBV6-6
J: TRBJ2-1
CDR3: CASSYRPEGGINEQFF

V: TRBV20-1
J: TRBJ1-1
CDR3: CSADRGRSGEAFF

V: TRBV7-2
J: TRBJ2-4
CDR3: CASTSGVAKNIQYF

V: TRBV10-3
J: TRBJ1-2
CDR3: CAISESTGPPYGYTF

V: TRBV7-3
J: TRBJ2-1
CDR3: CASSFGQGKDNEQFF

V: TRBV7-2
J: TRBJ2-7
CDR3: CASSFGQVAYEQYF

V: TRBV12-3/TRBV12-4
J: TRBJ2-7
CDR3: CASTSRQGSYEQYF

V: TRBV24-1
J: TRBJ1-2
CDR3: CATSGTQGQGPANYGYTF

V: TRBV27
J: TRBJ2-3
CDR3: CASKELTGPPNTQYF

V: TRBV5-1
J: TRBJ1-2
CDR3: CASSTGQFINYGYTF

V: TRBV7-8
J: TRBJ2-7
CDR3: CASSLKHSSYEQYF

V: TRBV5-1
J: TRBJ2-7
CDR3: CARGGSGGRFYEQYF

V: TRBV20-1
J: TRBJ2-3
CDR3: CSATWGGRSTDTQYF

V: TRBV21-1
J: TRBJ1-1
CDR3: CDRPNTEAFF

V: TRBV13
J: TRBJ2-3
CDR3: CASSPGLAGRNTQYF

V: TRBV20-1
J: TRBJ1-5
CDR3: CSAPDPNRPNQPQHF

V: TRBV18
J: TRBJ1-2
CDR3: CASTLNQGSLDGYTF

V: TRBV20-1
J: TRBJ2-1
CDR3: CSARETGQYNEQFF

V: TRBV6-5
J: TRBJ1-2
CDR3: CASRIPGQGVLSGYTF

V: TRBV20-1
J: TRBJ1-5
CDR3: CSATDSGRGEWQPQHF

V: TRBV15
J: TRBJ2-3
CDR3: CATSRGLITDTQYF

V: TRBV6-2/TRBV6-3
J: TRBJ2-7
CDR3: CASTRSGTTTYEQYF

V: TRBV24-1
J: TRBJ2-1
CDR3: CATSDGLWEQFF

V: TRBV28
J: TRBJ2-1
CDR3: CASSPAGQISYNEQFF

V: TRBV10-3
J: TRBJ2-3
CDR3: CAISRDSRTDTQYF

V: TRBV20-1
J: TRBJ1-1
CDR3: CSAMGAFF

V: TRBV20-1
J: -
CDR3: CSAKLAGGPTGEQYF

V: TRBV7-2
J: TRBJ1-1
CDR3: CAGSPRRTAAEAFF

V: TRBV7-2
J: TRBJ2-3
CDR3: CASSRDFSADTQYF

V: TRBV10-3
J: TRBJ2-2
CDR3: CAISESGKDTGELFF

V: TRBV7-8
J: TRBJ1-6
CDR3: CASSFRGSPLHF

V: TRBV12-3/TRBV12-4
J: -
CDR3: CASSFISGSYEQYF

V: TRBV12-3/TRBV12-4
J: TRBJ2-5
CDR3: CASSHPSTGNLETQYF

V: TRBV25-1
J: -
CDR3: CASRAAGQETQYF

V: TRBV7-3
J: TRBJ1-1
CDR3: CASSSNFNTEAFF

V: TRBV6-1
J: TRBJ2-2
CDR3: CASSPTGLAGETNTGELFF

V: TRBV5-1
J: TRBJ2-7
CDR3: CASSGTSLDEQYF